The next 20 T cell receptor beta chains were all read from a single sample in a study of blood T cell repertoires in COVID-19. TCRdb's copy holds only in-frame clones and misses some; the assay was immunoSEQ multiplex PCR. The data show some 95,000 clones, 90% to 95% seen once. Sequencing used peripheral blood. Every receptor here comes from a human donor with active COVID-19. The donor label of this sample is uncertain.

This chain's CDR3 is CASTPRVVTEAFF. The CDR3 DNA is TGTGCCAGCACCCCCAGGGTGGTCACTGAAGCTTTCTTT. V usage is TRBV2 and J usage is TRBJ1-1; tentatively, D is TRBD1 (5 bases). V gave up 7 bases and J gave up 4 bases, with 13 bases separating them. Germline CDR1 SNHLY, CDR2 FYNNEI. The CDR3 has 13 residues.

The rearrangement uses TRBV7-8 and TRBJ2-3; 9 bases match TRBD2. The junction had 17 bases not matched to a gene; V was cut back by 2 bases and J by 5 bases. Germline CDR1 is SGHVS and CDR2 is FQNEAQ. The CDR3 extends over 19 amino acids. The CDR3 sequence is CASSLSPWSNSGGVDTQYF. The CDR3 DNA follows: TGTGCCAGCAGCTTATCCCCTTGGAGCAATAGCGGGGGTGTAGATACGCAGTATTTT. Full variable domain (rest looked up from reference TRBV7-8 and TRBJ2-3): GAGVSQSPRYKVAKRGQDVALRCDPISGHVSLFWYQQALGQGPEFLTYFQNEAQLDKSGLPSDRFFAERPEGSVSTLKIQRTQQEDSAVYLCASSLSPWSNSGGVDTQYFGPGTRLTVL.

V gene TRBV2 combines with J gene TRBJ2-7; 9 bases align to TRBD1. The junction had 10 bases not matched to a gene; V was cut back by 6 bases and J by 4 bases. Germline values: CDR1 SNHLY, CDR2 FYNNEI. The CDR3 loop spans 15 amino acids. CDR3 residues: CASRDRGSSYYEQYF. Written as DNA, the CDR3 is TGTGCCAGCAGAGACAGGGGGTCCTCTTATTACGAGCAGTACTTC.

The chain is built from TRBV5-1 and TRBJ1-1; D not certain. CDR1 SGHRS and CDR2 YFSETQ come from the germline V gene. With 4 bases removed from V and 2 bases from J, the gap between germline ends came to 9 bases. CDR3 size: 13 residues. Written as DNA, the CDR3 is TGCGCCAGCAGCCAGCTAGTCAACACTGAAGCTTTCTTT. It encodes CASSQLVNTEAFF.

The chain employs TRBV3-1 (or the pseudogene TRBV3-2) and TRBJ1-2; D possibly corresponds to TRBD1 (6 bases). This CDR3 contains 15 residues. Per germline, CDR1 LGHDT and CDR2 YNNKEL (reference sequence). V was shortened by 1 base and J by 4 bases, with 13 bases between the two germline ends. The CDR3 is CASSQVAGAGYGYTF. DNA of the CDR3: TGTGCCAGCAGCCAAGTCGCGGGGGCAGGCTATGGCTACACCTTC.

The V call is TRBV19, the J call TRBJ1-4, with D hard to call. The CDR3 loop spans 13 amino acids. Looked up from germline, CDR1 is LNHDA and CDR2 is SQIVND (reference sequence). Trimming shortened V by 3 bases and J by 8 bases, and 10 bases separated the two germline ends. In DNA form, the CDR3 reads TGTGCCAGTAGTATGAATTTACGGGAAAAACTGTTTTTT. It encodes CASSMNLREKLFF. The complete variable domain, with remaining parts taken from reference TRBV19 and TRBJ1-4, reads DGGITQSPKYLFRKEGQNVTLSCEQNLNHDAMYWYRQDPGQGLRLIYYSQIVNDFQKGDIAEGYSVSREKKESFPLTVTSAQKNPTAFYLCASSMNLREKLFFGSGTQLSVL.

This chain connects TRBV5-5 to TRBJ1-5, with a weak D call TRBD1 (6 bases). Deletions cut 1 base from V and 5 bases from J, with 10 bases between. The CDR3 length is 14 residues. The germline CDR1 and CDR2 sequences are SGHKS and YYEKEE (reference sequence). The CDR3 protein is CASSLSAGDQPQHF. In DNA, the CDR3 is TGTGCCAGCAGCTTGTCGGCAGGGGATCAGCCCCAGCATTTT.

The V call is TRBV1, the J call TRBJ2-3; the table gives TRBD2 as D, unverified against the DNA. TRBV1 is termed a pseudogene. The CDR3 has 19 amino acids. CDR3 nucleotide sequence: TGCACCAGCAGCCAAGAGACTAGCGGGGGGTCCGTAAGCACAGATACGCAGTATTTT. This codes for CTSSQETSGGSVSTDTQYF.

The V and J genes are TRBV7-2 and TRBJ2-7; TRBD2 matches at 7 bases. Germline CDR1 is SGHTA and CDR2 is FQGNSA. V lost 1 base and J lost 2; bases outside the gene matches: 5. This CDR3 contains 15 residues. The CDR3 DNA is TGTGCCAGCAGCTTAGGGGGGGGTCAAACCTACGAGCAGTACTTC. The encoded protein is CASSLGGGQTYEQYF.

The V and J genes are TRBV18 and TRBJ1-2, with D possibly being TRBD1 (6 bases). This CDR3 contains 13 residues. The germline V gene has CDR1 KGHSH and CDR2 LQKENI. V lost 3 bases, J lost 10 bases, and 15 bases lay in between. CDR3 in DNA: TGTGCCAGCTCACCGGGCGGGGGGCAAGACTACACCTTC. Translation gives CASSPGGGQDYTF. Together with reference TRBV18 and TRBJ1-2, the CDR3 gives the full variable domain: NAGVMQNPRHLVRRRGQEARLRCSPMKGHSHVYWYRQLPEEGLKFMVYLQKENIIDESGMPKERFSAEFPKEGPSILRIQQVVRGDSAAYFCASSPGGGQDYTFGSGTRLTVV.

This sequence joins TRBV5-1 and TRBJ2-7; 12 nucleotides match TRBD2. The CDR3 length is 16 residues. The V and J ends lost 4 bases and 2 bases, in that order; junction bases with no gene match: 7. The germline CDR1 and CDR2 sequences are SGHRS and YFSETQ. CDR3 coding DNA: TGCGCCAGCAGCCCGGCTAGCGGGGGGGACCCCTACGAGCAGTACTTC. This sequence encodes CASSPASGGDPYEQYF. The full variable domain, completed using reference TRBV5-1 and TRBJ2-7, is KAGVTQTPRYLIKTRGQQVTLSCSPISGHRSVSWYQQTPGQGLQFLFEYFSETQRNKGNFPGRFSGRQFSNSRSEMNVSTLELGDSALYLCASSPASGGDPYEQYFGPGTRLTVT.

This clone was seen only once. The chain carries TRBV2 and TRBJ2-3; the match to TRBD1 covers 10 bases. The length of the CDR3 is 18 residues. Germline trimming cut 3 bases from V and 7 bases from J; bases unmatched to any gene: 16. Germline assignment: CDR1 SNHLY and CDR2 FYNNEI. The CDR3 protein is CASSDTLRDRGPPYTQYF. Written as DNA, the CDR3 is TGTGCCAGCAGTGATACTTTACGGGACAGGGGCCCCCCGTATACGCAGTATTTT.

The J gene is TRBJ1-2, the V gene TRBV2; 7 nucleotides agree with TRBD1. There are 13 residues in the CDR3. The V gene's germline CDR1 is SNHLY and CDR2 FYNNEI. V shed 7 bases and J 6 bases; nucleotides not matched to a gene: 8. The DNA of the CDR3 is TGTGCCAGCATCGCCGAGACAGGGAATGGCTACACCTTC. This sequence encodes CASIAETGNGYTF.

This clone was observed a single time. The chain recombines TRBV6-5 with TRBJ2-6, with TRBD2 matching over 7 bases. CDR1 MNHEY and CDR2 SVGAGI come from the germline V gene. The ends lost 0 bases at V and 2 bases at J; junction bases unmatched: 1. The CDR3 loop spans 16 amino acids. The DNA for the CDR3 is TGTGCCAGCAGTTACTCCGGGGGGACTGGGGCCAACGTCCTGACTTTC. It yields the protein CASSYSGGTGANVLTF.

The chain employs TRBV19 and TRBJ2-1; a weak D match, TRBD1 (5 bases). The germline V gene encodes CDR1 LNHDA and CDR2 SQIVND (reference sequence). This CDR3 is built from 14 residues. With 5 bases removed from V and 7 bases from J, the gap between germline ends came to 15 bases. Written as DNA, the CDR3 is TGTGCCAGTAGTCCACAGGTCGTCGGTAATGAGCAGTTCTTC. It codes for CASSPQVVGNEQFF.

The CDR3 bases are TGTGCCAGCAGCTTGGCCCCGGGTCAGCCCCAGCATTTT. This codes for CASSLAPGQPQHF. The chain combines TRBV5-6 with TRBJ1-5, with no clear D. This CDR3 spans 13 amino acids. Per the germline V gene, CDR1 is SGHDT and CDR2 is YYEEEE. The V gene lost 0 bases and the J gene lost 6 bases, with 7 bases spanning the gap.

This chain connects TRBV6-4 to TRBJ2-2, with D maybe TRBD1 (5 bases). CDR1 is MRHNA and CDR2 is SNTAGT in the germline V gene. Trimming took 6 bases from V and 6 from J, leaving 14 bases between them. This CDR3 comprises 14 residues. The DNA for the CDR3 is TGTGCCAGCAGCGCACTTGACAGCGCCGGGGAGCTGTTTTTT. Protein product: CASSALDSAGELFF.

The chain combines TRBV7-3 with TRBJ2-6; no clear D gene. V gave up 2 bases and J gave up 3 bases, with 2 bases separating them. Looked up from germline, CDR1 is SGHTA and CDR2 is FQGTGA. The CDR3 has 13 residues. The chain's CDR3 is CASSLRGANVLTF. Written as DNA, the CDR3 is TGTGCCAGCAGCTTACGTGGGGCCAACGTCCTGACTTTC.

Concerning this clone itself: Sequence at one end of the junction differs from germline and may be a read error. The V and J genes are TRBV13 and TRBJ2-7, with 9 bases matching TRBD1. Germline-derived CDR1 and CDR2 are PRHDT and FYEKMQ (reference sequence). The CDR3 runs 14 residues. The CDR3 protein is CASSFTGGSGEQHF. The CDR3 nucleotides are TGTGCCAGCAGCTTCACAGGGGGCTCGGGCGAGCAGCACTTC.

V is TRBV7-9 and J is TRBJ2-7; 8 positions agree with TRBD1. From germline, CDR1 is SEHNR and CDR2 FQNEAQ (reference sequence). The CDR3 consists of 17 residues. V gave up 0 bases and J gave up 1 base; unmatched junction bases: 8. In DNA form, the CDR3 reads TGTGCCAGCAGCTTAGCGCAGGCCCGGGACAGGTCCTACGAGCAGTACTTC. This codes for CASSLAQARDRSYEQYF.